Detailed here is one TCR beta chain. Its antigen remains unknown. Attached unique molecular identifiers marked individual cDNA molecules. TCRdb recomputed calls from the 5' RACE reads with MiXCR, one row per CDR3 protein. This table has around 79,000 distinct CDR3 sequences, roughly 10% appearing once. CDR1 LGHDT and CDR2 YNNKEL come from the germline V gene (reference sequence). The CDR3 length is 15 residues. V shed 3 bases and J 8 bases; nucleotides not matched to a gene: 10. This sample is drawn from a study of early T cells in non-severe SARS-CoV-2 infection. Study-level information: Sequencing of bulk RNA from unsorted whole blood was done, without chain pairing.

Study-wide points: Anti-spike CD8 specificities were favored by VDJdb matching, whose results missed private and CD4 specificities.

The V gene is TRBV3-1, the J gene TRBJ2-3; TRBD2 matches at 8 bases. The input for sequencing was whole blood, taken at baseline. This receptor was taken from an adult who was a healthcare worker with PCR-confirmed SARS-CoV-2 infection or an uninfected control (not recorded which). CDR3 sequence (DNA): TGTGCCAGCAGCCAGCGGACTAGCTCTGGTGGTACGCAGTATTTT. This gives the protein CASSQRTSSGGTQYF.